This TCR beta chain was captured in a study of blood T cells in healthy people across ages. A second PCR, run for about 7 to 11 cycles, used a sample-barcoded 5' primer plus a J-beta primer mix. Unique molecular identifiers of 12 random nucleotides labeled each cDNA. TCRdb reanalysed the 5' RACE reads using MiXCR and keeps one entry per CDR3 protein. The table includes fewer than 900,000 distinct CDR3 sequences, roughly 44% detected once. Extractions gave at least 5 micrograms of total RNA per sample. The CDR3 contains 14 residues. Turning to this clonotype: Germline and junction disagree at one end, which may indicate a read error.

The TCR comes from a woman in her fifties or sixties in good health. Sequenced material: blood. This chain connects TRBV12-3 or TRBV12-4 to TRBJ1-2; D is uncertain. The CDR3 here is CASSIQAKGYGHTF. The CDR3 DNA sequence: TGTGCCAGCAGCATTCAGGCGAAGGGCTATGGCCACACCTTC.